What follows are 7 T cell receptor beta chains derived from one specimen sequenced in a study of cytomegalovirus exposure and HLA in healthy donors. This PCR relied on a set of 60 Vbeta primers and 13 Jbeta primers. TCRdb's copy holds only in-frame clones and misses some; the assay was immunoSEQ multiplex PCR. This table holds over 30,000 clones, roughly 78% found once. The sample taken for sequencing was PBMCs. The source of these receptors is a male donor in good health and CMV-seronegative.

The rearrangement uses TRBV29-1 and TRBJ1-1; D not resolved. V lost 2 bases to trimming and J lost 1 base, with 8 bases between them. The germline V gene has CDR1 SQVTM and CDR2 ANQGSEA. The CDR3 covers 13 residues. The CDR3 DNA follows: TGCAGCGTTGAAAAGTGGAGGAACACTGAAGCTTTCTTT. As protein: CSVEKWRNTEAFF.

In nucleotides, the CDR3 is TGTGCCAGCAGCCCAACAGGGGGAATGAACACTGAAGCTTTCTTT. Amino acid sequence: CASSPTGGMNTEAFF. This chain links TRBV9 with TRBJ1-1, with 8 bases matching TRBD1. The CDR3 totals 15 residues. V lost 4 bases and J lost 0; bases outside the gene matches: 5. The germline gives CDR1 SGDLS, CDR2 YYNGEE.

The rearrangement uses TRBV7-2 and TRBJ2-5, with 12 nucleotides matching TRBD2. J lost 5 bases, V lost 4 bases, and 5 bases had no gene match. CDR1 is SGHTA and CDR2 is FQGNSA in the germline V gene. The CDR3 sequence is 15 residues long. CDR3 DNA: TGTGCCAGCAGCTCCCAGGGACTAGCGGGCGAGACCCAGTACTTC. Its translation is CASSSQGLAGETQYF.

The chain links TRBV9 to TRBJ1-1; TRBD1 might be the D (6 bases). V was trimmed by 3 bases and J by 1 base, leaving 13 bases between them. This CDR3 has 15 amino acids. Per the germline V gene, CDR1 is SGDLS and CDR2 is YYNGEE. CDR3 coding DNA: TGTGCCAGCAGCGGACTTCAGGGGCGGAACACTGAAGCTTTCTTT. Protein sequence: CASSGLQGRNTEAFF.

The rearrangement joins TRBV10-3 to TRBJ2-5; D is possibly TRBD1 (6 bases). V was cut by 4 bases and J by 1 base, with 13 bases left in between. Germline V CDR1 and CDR2: ENHRY, SYGVKD. The CDR3 has 15 residues. CDR3 amino acids: CAISVGGEPQETQYF. CDR3 DNA sequence: TGTGCCATCAGTGTAGGGGGAGAGCCCCAAGAGACCCAGTACTTC.

In its sample, this clone ranks as medium-sized. The CDR3 reads CASSLQQVSYNEQFF. The CDR3 DNA reads TGCGCCAGCAGCTTACAACAAGTCTCCTACAATGAGCAGTTCTTC. The chain carries TRBV5-1 and TRBJ2-1, with D unresolved. The CDR3 is 15 amino acids. Germline V gene lookup returns CDR1 SGHRS and CDR2 YFSETQ. The V end was cut by 2 bases, the J end by 0 bases, with 9 bases between.

This clone has more than one count but fewer than ten. The chain joins TRBV10-3 to TRBJ2-5, with a weak D call TRBD1 (6 bases). Germline V gene sequence: CDR1 ENHRY, CDR2 SYGVKD. V shed 2 bases and J shed 4 bases, with 11 bases lying between them. The CDR3 is made up of 14 amino acids. This CDR3 is CAISEGGRLETQYF. CDR3 nucleotides: TGTGCCATCAGTGAGGGGGGCCGTTTAGAGACCCAGTACTTC.